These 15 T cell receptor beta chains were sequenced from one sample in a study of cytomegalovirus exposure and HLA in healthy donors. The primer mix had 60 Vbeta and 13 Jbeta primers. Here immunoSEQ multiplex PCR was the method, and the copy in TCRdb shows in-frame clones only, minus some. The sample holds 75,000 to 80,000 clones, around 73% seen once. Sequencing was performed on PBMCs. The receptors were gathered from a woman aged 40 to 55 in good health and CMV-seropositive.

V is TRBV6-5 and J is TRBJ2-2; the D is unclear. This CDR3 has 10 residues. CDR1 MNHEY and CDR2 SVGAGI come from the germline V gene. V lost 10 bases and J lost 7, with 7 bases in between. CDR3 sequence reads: CATIFGELFF. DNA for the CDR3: TGTGCCACCATTTTCGGGGAGCTGTTTTTT.

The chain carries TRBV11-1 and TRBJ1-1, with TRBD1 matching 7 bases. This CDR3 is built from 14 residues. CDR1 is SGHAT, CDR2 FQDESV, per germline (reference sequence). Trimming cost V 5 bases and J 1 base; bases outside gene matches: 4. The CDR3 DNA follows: TGTGCCAGCAGCCTGAGGGGGCAGAACACTGAAGCTTTCTTT. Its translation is CASSLRGQNTEAFF.

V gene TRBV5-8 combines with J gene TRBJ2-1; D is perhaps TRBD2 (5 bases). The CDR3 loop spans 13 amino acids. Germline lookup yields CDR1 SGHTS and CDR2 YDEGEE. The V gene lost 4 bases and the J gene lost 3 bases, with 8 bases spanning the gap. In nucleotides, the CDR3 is TGTGCCAGCAGCACCGCGGGCTACAATGAGCAGTTCTTC. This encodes CASSTAGYNEQFF.

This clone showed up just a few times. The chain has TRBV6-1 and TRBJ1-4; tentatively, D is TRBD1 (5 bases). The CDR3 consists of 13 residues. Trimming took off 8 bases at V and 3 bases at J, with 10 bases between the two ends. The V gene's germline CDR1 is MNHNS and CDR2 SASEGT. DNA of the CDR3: TGTGCCAGCGGGGGACTCGCTAATGAAAAACTGTTTTTT. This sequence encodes CASGGLANEKLFF.

DNA of the CDR3: TGTGCCAGCAGCTTGGACCGGTCACCCCTCCACTTT. Protein sequence: CASSLDRSPLHF. This sequence joins TRBV5-5 and TRBJ1-6; D unclear. The CDR3 spans 12 residues. Trimming shortened V by 0 bases and J by 10 bases, and 5 bases separated the two germline ends. Germline V gene data show CDR1 as SGHKS and CDR2 as YYEKEE (reference sequence).

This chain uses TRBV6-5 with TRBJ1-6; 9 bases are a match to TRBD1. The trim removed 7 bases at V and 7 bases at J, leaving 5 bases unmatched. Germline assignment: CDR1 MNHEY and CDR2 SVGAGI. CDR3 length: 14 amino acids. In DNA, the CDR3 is TGTGCCAGCAATACGGACAGGGGAAATTCACCCCTCCACTTT. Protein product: CASNTDRGNSPLHF.

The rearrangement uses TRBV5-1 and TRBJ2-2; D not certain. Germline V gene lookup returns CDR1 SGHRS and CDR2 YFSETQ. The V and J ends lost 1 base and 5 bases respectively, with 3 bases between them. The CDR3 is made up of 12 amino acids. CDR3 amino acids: CASSLLTGELFF. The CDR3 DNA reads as TGCGCCAGCAGCTTGTTAACCGGGGAGCTGTTTTTT.

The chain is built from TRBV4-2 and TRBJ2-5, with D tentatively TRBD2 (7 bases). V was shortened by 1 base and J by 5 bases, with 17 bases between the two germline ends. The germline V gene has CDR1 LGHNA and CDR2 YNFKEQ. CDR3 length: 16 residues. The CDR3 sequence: CASSQVFGGPGETQYF. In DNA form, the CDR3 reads TGTGCCAGCAGCCAAGTGTTCGGGGGGCCTGGGGAGACCCAGTACTTC.

The CDR3 region is CASSLDRVYTEAFF. In DNA form, the CDR3 reads TGTGCCAGCAGTTTGGACAGGGTGTACACTGAAGCTTTCTTT. This chain connects TRBV28 to TRBJ1-1, with 8 positions matching TRBD1. V lost 3 bases and J lost 3; bases outside the gene matches: 3. This CDR3 has 14 amino acids. Germline lookup yields CDR1 MDHEN and CDR2 SYDVKM.

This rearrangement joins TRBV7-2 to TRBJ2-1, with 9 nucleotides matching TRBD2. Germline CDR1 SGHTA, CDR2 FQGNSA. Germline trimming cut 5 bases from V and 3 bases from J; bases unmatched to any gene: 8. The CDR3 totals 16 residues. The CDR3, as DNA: TGTGCCAGCAGCCCCCAGACTAGCGGTATCTACAATGAGCAGTTCTTC. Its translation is CASSPQTSGIYNEQFF.

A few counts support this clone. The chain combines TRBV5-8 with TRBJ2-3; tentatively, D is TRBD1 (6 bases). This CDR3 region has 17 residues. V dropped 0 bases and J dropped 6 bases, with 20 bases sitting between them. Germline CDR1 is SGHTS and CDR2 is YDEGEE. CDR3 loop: CASSLDVRGTSWDTQYF. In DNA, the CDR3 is TGTGCCAGCAGCTTGGACGTCAGGGGCACGTCATGGGATACGCAGTATTTT.

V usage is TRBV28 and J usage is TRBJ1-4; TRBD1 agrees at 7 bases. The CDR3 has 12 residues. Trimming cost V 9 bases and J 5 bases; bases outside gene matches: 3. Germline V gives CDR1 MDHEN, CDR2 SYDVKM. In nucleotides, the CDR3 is TGTGCCAGTACGACAGGGAATGAAAAACTGTTTTTT. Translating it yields CASTTGNEKLFF.

CDR3 protein: CAISDDGGNNEKLFF. The CDR3 region has the DNA TGTGCCATCAGTGATGACGGGGGGAATAATGAAAAACTGTTTTTT. The rearrangement uses TRBV10-3 and TRBJ1-4; tentative D call: TRBD1 (5 bases). Trimming removed 3 bases at V and 4 bases at J, with 12 bases between. From germline, CDR1 is ENHRY and CDR2 SYGVKD. The CDR3 is made up of 15 amino acids.

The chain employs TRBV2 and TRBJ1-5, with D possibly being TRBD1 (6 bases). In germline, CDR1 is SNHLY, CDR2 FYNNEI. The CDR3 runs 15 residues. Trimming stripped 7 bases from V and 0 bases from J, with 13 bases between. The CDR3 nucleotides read TGTGCCAGCACCGAGGGGGGGTATAGCAATCAGCCCCAGCATTTT. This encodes CASTEGGYSNQPQHF.

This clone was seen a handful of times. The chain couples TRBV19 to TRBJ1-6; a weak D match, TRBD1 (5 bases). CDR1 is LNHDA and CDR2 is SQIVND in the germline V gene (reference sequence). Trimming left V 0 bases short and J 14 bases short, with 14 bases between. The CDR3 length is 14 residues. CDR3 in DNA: TGTGCCAGTAGTATAGACGGACACCCCCCGGCCCTCCACTTT. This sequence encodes CASSIDGHPPALHF.